This T cell receptor (beta chain) was retrieved from a study of response to subunit inactivated influenza vaccine. This clonotype occurred many times. Its antigen is as yet unknown. Findings and caveats of the study: Every seasonal influenza vaccination brings in few new T cells, the authors suggested.

CDR1 is MDHEN, CDR2 SYDVKM, per germline. V lost 4 bases and J lost 3, with 19 bases in between. The CDR3 is 16 residues long. TCRdb re-called the RT-PCR reads with MiXCR, one entry per CDR3 protein. The table shows 400,000 to 650,000 distinct CDR3 sequences, with roughly 7.6% occurring only once. The rearrangement links TRBV28 to TRBJ2-7; D possibly corresponds to TRBD2 (6 bases). The sample consisted of PBMCs from blood, taken about 24 months after vaccination. The sequence was obtained from a man aged 50 to 69 who received an inactivated influenza vaccine. As DNA, the CDR3 is TGTGCCAGCAGTTGGCAGTCCCTAGCGCAGAACTACGAGCAGTACTTC. Amino acid sequence: CASSWQSLAQNYEQYF.